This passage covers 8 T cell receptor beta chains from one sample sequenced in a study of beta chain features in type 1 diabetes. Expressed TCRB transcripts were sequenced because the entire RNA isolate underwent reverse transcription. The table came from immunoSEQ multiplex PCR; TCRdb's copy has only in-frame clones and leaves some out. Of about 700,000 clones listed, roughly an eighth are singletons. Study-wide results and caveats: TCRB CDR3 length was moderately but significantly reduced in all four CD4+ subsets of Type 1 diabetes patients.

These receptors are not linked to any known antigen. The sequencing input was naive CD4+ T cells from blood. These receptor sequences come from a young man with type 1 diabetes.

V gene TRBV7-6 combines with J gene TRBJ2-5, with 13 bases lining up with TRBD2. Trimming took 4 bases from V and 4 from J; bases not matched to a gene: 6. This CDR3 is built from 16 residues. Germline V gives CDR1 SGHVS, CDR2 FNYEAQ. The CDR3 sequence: CASSSTSGGALETQYF. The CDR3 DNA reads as TGTGCCAGCAGCTCCACTAGCGGGGGGGCCCTAGAGACCCAGTACTTC.

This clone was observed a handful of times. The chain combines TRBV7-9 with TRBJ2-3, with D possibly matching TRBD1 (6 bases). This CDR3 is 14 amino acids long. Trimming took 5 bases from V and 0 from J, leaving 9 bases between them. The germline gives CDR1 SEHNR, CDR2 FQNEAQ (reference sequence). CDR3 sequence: CASSQGQSTDTQYF. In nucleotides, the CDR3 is TGTGCCAGCAGCCAAGGACAGAGCACAGATACGCAGTATTTT.

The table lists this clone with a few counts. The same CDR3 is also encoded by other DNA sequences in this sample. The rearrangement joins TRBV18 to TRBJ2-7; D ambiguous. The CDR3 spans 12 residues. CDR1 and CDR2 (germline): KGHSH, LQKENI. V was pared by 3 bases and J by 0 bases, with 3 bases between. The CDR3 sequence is CASSPSSYEQYF. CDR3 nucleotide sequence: TGTGCCAGCTCACCGAGCTCCTACGAGCAGTACTTC.

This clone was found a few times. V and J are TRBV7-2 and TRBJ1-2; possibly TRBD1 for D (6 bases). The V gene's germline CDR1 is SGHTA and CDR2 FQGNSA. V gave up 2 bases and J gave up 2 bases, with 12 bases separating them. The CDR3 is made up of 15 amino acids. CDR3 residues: CASSLRTDLNYGYTF. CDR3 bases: TGTGCCAGCAGCTTAAGGACAGACCTGAACTATGGCTACACCTTC.

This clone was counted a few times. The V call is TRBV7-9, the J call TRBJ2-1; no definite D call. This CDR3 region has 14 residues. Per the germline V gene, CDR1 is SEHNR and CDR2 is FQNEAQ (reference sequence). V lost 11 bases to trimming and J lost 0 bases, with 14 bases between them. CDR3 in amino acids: CAVPRVSSYNEQFF. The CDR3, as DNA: TGTGCCGTACCTCGGGTGAGCTCCTACAATGAGCAGTTCTTC. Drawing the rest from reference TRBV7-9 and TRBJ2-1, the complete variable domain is DTGVSQNPRHKITKRGQNVTFRCDPISEHNRLYWYRQTLGQGPEFLTYFQNEAQLEKSRLLSDRFSAERPKGSFSTLEIQRTEQGDSAMYLCAVPRVSSYNEQFFGPGTRLTVL.

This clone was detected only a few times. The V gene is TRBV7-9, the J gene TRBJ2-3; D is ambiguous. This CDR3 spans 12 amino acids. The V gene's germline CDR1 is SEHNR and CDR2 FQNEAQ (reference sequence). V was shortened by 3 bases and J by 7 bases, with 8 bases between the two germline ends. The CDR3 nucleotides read TGTGCCAGCAGCTTTGACGGGTATACGCAGTATTTT. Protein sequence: CASSFDGYTQYF.

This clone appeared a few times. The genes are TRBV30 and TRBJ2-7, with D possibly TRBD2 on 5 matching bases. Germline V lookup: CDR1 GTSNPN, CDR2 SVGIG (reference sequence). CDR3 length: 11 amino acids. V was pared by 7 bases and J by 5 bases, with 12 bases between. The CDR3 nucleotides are TGTGCCTACCTAAGAGGGAACGAGCAGTACTTC. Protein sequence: CAYLRGNEQYF.

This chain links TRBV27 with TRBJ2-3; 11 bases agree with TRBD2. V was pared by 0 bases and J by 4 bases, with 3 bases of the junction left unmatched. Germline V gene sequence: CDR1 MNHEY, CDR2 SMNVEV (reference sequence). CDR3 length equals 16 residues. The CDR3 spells CASSLSPSGGSDTQYF. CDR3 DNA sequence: TGTGCCAGCAGTTTATCGCCTAGCGGGGGGTCAGATACGCAGTATTTT.